A selection of T cell receptor beta chains follows, all from one sample in a study of blood T cell repertoires in COVID-19. Assay: immunoSEQ multiplex PCR; the TCRdb copy retains only in-frame clones and omits some. Of approximately 210,000 clones in the sample, about 91% were seen once. Sequencing was done on a sample of peripheral blood. These receptor sequences come from a middle-aged woman with acute or convalescent COVID-19. The CDR3 runs from the conserved cysteine through the conserved F or W. The D gene is left open where the match is weak. Not all rows give a size; the values are once, few, many and, for expanded clones, a class.

j_call	v_call	clone_size	d_call	cdr3_nt	cdr3_aa
TRBJ2-2	TRBV19	once	-	TGTGCCAGTAGTAACCGGCAGGCGAACACCGGGGAGCTGTTTTTT	CASSNRQANTGELFF
TRBJ1-5	TRBV6-1	few	-	TGTGCCAGCAGTGAAATGTGGGCAGTCCAGCATTTT	CASSEMWAVQHF
TRBJ1-2	TRBV14	-	TRBD1	TGTGCCAGCAGCCCTAACAGGGGAGGCTATGGCTACACCTTC	CASSPNRGGYGYTF
TRBJ1-6	TRBV13	-	TRBD1	TGTGCCAGCAGCTTATACGTCGGACAGGGGAATTCACCCCTCCACTTT	CASSLYVGQGNSPLHF
TRBJ1-1	TRBV27	few	-	TGTGCCAGCAGTTTGGGCATGAACACTGAAGCTTTCTTT	CASSLGMNTEAFF
TRBJ2-2	TRBV24-1	-	-	TGTGCCACCAGGGATGACAGGAACACCGGGGAGCTGTTTTTT	CATRDDRNTGELFF
TRBJ2-1	TRBV18	once	-	TGTGCCAGCTCACGTGAGGGAACCTACAATGAGCAGTTCTTC	CASSREGTYNEQFF
TRBJ2-3	TRBV7-3	-	TRBD2	TGTGCCAGCAGCATAAGCGGGGGGCTTGGCACAGATACGCAGTATTTT	CASSISGGLGTDTQYF
TRBJ1-4	TRBV5-1	-	-	TGCGCCAGCAGCCTACAGGGTCGTGAAAAACTGTTTTTT	CASSLQGREKLFF
TRBJ1-2	TRBV6-6	-	TRBD1	TGTGCCAGCAGTTACACAGGGGGGTTTTCGTATGGCTACACCTTC	CASSYTGGFSYGYTF
TRBJ2-1	TRBV2	once	TRBD1	TGTGCCAGCGAAGGGACAGACCACAATGAGCAGTTCTTC	CASEGTDHNEQFF
TRBJ2-2	TRBV4-2	few	TRBD1	TGTGCCAGCAGCCAAGCGTCAGGGGGCTACACCGGGGAGCTGTTTTTT	CASSQASGGYTGELFF
TRBJ2-3	TRBV7-2	-	-	TGTGCCAGCAGCGGACAAACAGGGTTGGATACGCAGTATTTT	CASSGQTGLDTQYF
TRBJ1-1	TRBV10-1	few	-	TGCGCCAGCAGTGACTCGCGGGGGTTCACTGAAGCTTTCTTT	CASSDSRGFTEAFF
TRBJ1-1	TRBV25-1	-	TRBD1	TGTGCCAGCAGTGAATGGGGCAGGGGGCAAGGTGAAGCTTTCTTT	CASSEWGRGQGEAFF
TRBJ2-1	TRBV19	-	TRBD2	TGTGCCAGTAGTATTGTTGGCGGGGGGAACGATGAGCAGTTCTTC	CASSIVGGGNDEQFF
TRBJ2-2	TRBV19	-	-	TGTGCCAGTAGTATTCCCGAACGAGGCACCGGGGAGCTGTTTTTT	CASSIPERGTGELFF
TRBJ1-4	TRBV19	-	-	TGTGCCAGTAGTATGAGTTTCGGGGGGCACAATAATGAAAAACTGTTTTTT	CASSMSFGGHNNEKLFF
TRBJ2-5	TRBV13	once	TRBD2	TGTGCCAGCAGCTTAAAGGCGGGTGGAGCGGCTAGCGGGGACCAAGAGACCCAGTACTTC	CASSLKAGGAASGDQETQYF
TRBJ1-3	TRBV5-8	-	-	TGTGCCAGCAGCGTAACAGGACATATCTCTGGAAACACCATATATTTT	CASSVTGHISGNTIYF
TRBJ1-2	TRBV18	-	-	TGTGCCAGCTCACCGAAGAGCGAGGGAAGCTATGGCTACACCTTC	CASSPKSEGSYGYTF
TRBJ2-5	TRBV6-2/TRBV6-3	-	TRBD1	TGTGCCAGCAGTTCCGTCCGGGACAGGGGGGAGACCCAGTACTTC	CASSSVRDRGETQYF
TRBJ1-2	TRBV6-5	-	-	TGTGCCAGCAGTTACCCGACAGAGAATGGCTACACCTTC	CASSYPTENGYTF
TRBJ1-1	TRBV5-4	-	TRBD1	TGTGCCAGCAGCCGTTTTTACAGGGGATGGAACACTGAAGCTTTCTTT	CASSRFYRGWNTEAFF
TRBJ1-2	TRBV10-3	-	TRBD1	TGTGCCATCAGCGGGGGACAGGGCTCTAACTATGGCTACACCTTC	CAISGGQGSNYGYTF
TRBJ2-2	TRBV10-3	-	TRBD1	TGTGCCATCAGGCCAGACAGGGGGCTAGGCACCGGGGAGCTGTTTTTT	CAIRPDRGLGTGELFF
TRBJ2-3	TRBV27	once	-	TGTGCCAGCAGTTTAGGAGGGGTCCACACAGATACGCAGTATTTT	CASSLGGVHTDTQYF
TRBJ1-3	TRBV18	-	TRBD1	TGTGCCAGCTCACCCAAGGGACAGGCTGGAAACACCATATATTTT	CASSPKGQAGNTIYF
TRBJ2-1	TRBV5-6	-	-	TGTGCCAGCAGCTTAGGCCCAGGGGGGCATTATGAGCAGTTCTTC	CASSLGPGGHYEQFF
TRBJ1-3	TRBV5-8	-	-	TGTGCCAGCCTCCCCCGGGGGTTCAGCTCTGGAAACACCATATATTTT	CASLPRGFSSGNTIYF
TRBJ1-2	TRBV24-1	-	TRBD1	TGTGCCACCAGGCCCGGGACAGAGGGCTATGGCTACACCTTC	CATRPGTEGYGYTF
TRBJ2-5	TRBV3-1/TRBV3-2	-	TRBD2	TGTGCCAGCAGCCTGCAGGCGGGACTACTAAAAGAGACCCAGTACTTC	CASSLQAGLLKETQYF
TRBJ1-2	TRBV11-2	-	TRBD1	TGTGCCAGCAGCTTAGAGGGGACAGGGAGAGGTAACTATGGCTACACCTTC	CASSLEGTGRGNYGYTF
TRBJ1-2	TRBV24-1	-	TRBD1	TGTGCCACCAGTGACCCCGGACAGGGGGGGATTAACTATGGCTACACCTTC	CATSDPGQGGINYGYTF
TRBJ2-3	TRBV15	-	-	TGTGCCACCAGCAGAGAAGGGGAGGGCACAGATACGCAGTATTTT	CATSREGEGTDTQYF
TRBJ1-6	TRBV11-2	-	-	TGTGCCAGCAGCTCCAAACAGGGCCTGGGGCCCTTCTATAATTCACCCCTCCACTTT	CASSSKQGLGPFYNSPLHF
TRBJ2-2	TRBV25-1	-	TRBD1	TGTGCCAGCAGTGAACACCGGGACAGGGGGCTAATCGGGGAGCTGTTTTTT	CASSEHRDRGLIGELFF
TRBJ1-1	TRBV11-3	-	-	TGTGCCAGCAGCCTCCATGATCGGGGCACTGAAGCTTTCTTT	CASSLHDRGTEAFF
TRBJ1-1	TRBV10-3	-	TRBD1	TGTGCCACGGCCGCACGGTCAGGGGGAGGGAACACTGAAGCTTTCTTT	CATAARSGGGNTEAFF
TRBJ1-2	TRBV27	-	TRBD1	TGTGCCAGCAGTCCTCCGGACGGGACAGCGTGGGGCTACACCTTC	CASSPPDGTAWGYTF
TRBJ1-6	TRBV25-1	-	-	TGTGCCAGCAGTGCTTCGGACAGAGGAAATTCACCCCTCCACTTT	CASSASDRGNSPLHF